The sequence of this T cell receptor beta chain was determined in a study of identical twins. Findings of the study overall: Alpha sequences that were out-of-frame and twin-shared showed an excess of low generation probability. Modelling underestimated the level of out-of-frame TCR alpha sharing observed in monozygotic twins.

Unique molecular identifiers were in the cDNA, with template-switch universal primer binding. MiXCR was run by TCRdb on the 5' RACE reads, yielding one entry per CDR3 protein. The repertoire holds fewer than 250,000 distinct CDR3 sequences, with 7% as singletons. With 11 bases removed from V and 2 bases from J, the gap between germline ends came to 12 bases. The CDR3 runs to 13 residues. In this sample, this clonotype turned up many times. Its antigen is still unknown. This sample was shared with a second study, whose subject was yellow fever vaccine responses in identical twins.

The chain joins TRBV12-3 or TRBV12-4 to TRBJ2-2, with TRBD2 as a possible D gene (6 bases). Material for sequencing was memory (CD45RO+) T cells sorted from blood. The origin of this receptor is a woman aged 18-29 years in good health. The CDR3 here is CAGRRGNTGELFF. In DNA, the CDR3 is TGTGCCGGACGGCGGGGCAACACCGGGGAGCTGTTTTTT.